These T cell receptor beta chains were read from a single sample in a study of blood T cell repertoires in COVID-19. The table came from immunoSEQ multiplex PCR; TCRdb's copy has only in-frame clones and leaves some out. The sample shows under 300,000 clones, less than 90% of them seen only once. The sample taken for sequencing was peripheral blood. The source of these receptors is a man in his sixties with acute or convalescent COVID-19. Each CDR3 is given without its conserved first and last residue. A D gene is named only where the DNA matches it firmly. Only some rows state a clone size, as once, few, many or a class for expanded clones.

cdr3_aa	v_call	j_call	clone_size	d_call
ASSEGVSSGANVLT	TRBV5-1	TRBJ2-6	-	-
ASSLRDRGTGELF	TRBV6-5	TRBJ2-2	-	TRBD1
ASSPPNRNTEAF	TRBV18	TRBJ1-1	-	-
AWSGRGEKLF	TRBV30	TRBJ1-4	-	-
ASSPQAADTQY	TRBV7-3	TRBJ2-3	-	-
ASSNRGNQPQH	TRBV19	TRBJ1-5	-	TRBD1
ASSPGLAGLSEQF	TRBV27	TRBJ2-1	-	TRBD2
ASSSPGQTSYEQY	TRBV28	TRBJ2-7	-	TRBD1
ASSAGGATYGYT	TRBV6-5	TRBJ1-2	once	-
ASSPQGTGGSSF	TRBV9	TRBJ1-1	once	TRBD1
ASREDGQGAKGYT	TRBV6-5	TRBJ1-2	-	TRBD1
SVVARQGYGYT	TRBV29-1	TRBJ1-2	-	TRBD1
ASSLELARTQY	TRBV7-6	TRBJ2-5	-	-
ASSDLTENQPQH	TRBV2	TRBJ1-5	-	-
ASSYTTGNGANQPQH	TRBV6-2/TRBV6-3	TRBJ1-5	-	-
ASSPPLFANEQF	TRBV5-6	TRBJ2-1	-	-
ASSLEARRGYT	TRBV28	TRBJ1-2	-	-
ASSPRTGGVSGANVLT	TRBV3-1/TRBV3-2	TRBJ2-6	-	TRBD1
ASSLELSGQF	TRBV11-3	TRBJ2-1	-	-
ASSQVTAGPATQY	TRBV3-1/TRBV3-2	TRBJ2-5	-	-
AISGKTGADTEAF	TRBV10-3	TRBJ1-1	-	TRBD1
ASRGGTGAPLH	TRBV2	TRBJ1-6	-	-
SASPFGRRTYEQY	TRBV20-1	TRBJ2-7	few	-
ASSRDFYQETQY	TRBV6-5	TRBJ2-5	-	-
ASIRSLVRNEQF	TRBV2	TRBJ2-1	-	-
ASSLVSGYGYT	TRBV7-2	TRBJ1-2	-	-
ASRGSGGEGEKLF	TRBV28	TRBJ1-4	-	-